This T cell receptor beta chain emerged from a study of Graves' ophthalmopathy and Graves' hyperthyroidism. Amplification targeted the TCR beta CDR3 regions, with RNA transcripts as the source material. An opening RT-PCR round employed HTBI primers and preceded a second-round multiplex PCR. TCRdb ran MiXCR on the multiplex PCR reads and lists one entry per CDR3 protein. The data contain about 420,000 distinct CDR3 sequences, 21% of them singletons. Hyperthyroidism patients were newly diagnosed, under 2 months' duration, aged 18 to 65. Other autoimmune diseases, uncontrolled infections, pregnancy and lactation each led to patient exclusion. The J segment lost 4 bases and the V segment lost 5 bases, leaving 5 bases of the junction unmatched. The V gene's germline CDR1 is SEHNR and CDR2 FQNEAQ (reference sequence). The CDR3 sequence is 14 residues long.

This clonotype was sampled from a woman aged 18-30 years with stable Graves' hyperthyroidism. V and J are TRBV7-9 and TRBJ2-5; the match to TRBD1 covers 9 bases. What was sequenced was peripheral blood. The CDR3 DNA follows: TGTGCCAGCAGCCACCGGGACAGGGTAGAGACCCAGTACTTC. Protein: CASSHRDRVETQYF.